One and the same sample provided the 8 T cell receptor beta chains below, sequenced in a study of blood T cell repertoires in COVID-19. Clones were sequenced by immunoSEQ multiplex PCR, and TCRdb holds only the in-frame ones, with some missing. The sample has around 35,000 clones, 65% to 85% seen once; the top ten hold roughly 3.1%. Sequencing was performed on peripheral blood. These receptors were obtained from a man aged 65-85 years with COVID-19, enrolled during active disease.

This rearrangement joins TRBV27 to TRBJ1-6; 7 nucleotides line up with TRBD1. CDR3 length: 15 residues. The germline V gene has CDR1 MNHEY and CDR2 SMNVEV (reference sequence). Germline trimming cut 4 bases from V and 9 bases from J; bases unmatched to any gene: 9. The CDR3 bases are TGTGCCAGCAGTTCCCTTGACAGGGCAGGTTCACCCCTCCACTTT. Its translation is CASSSLDRAGSPLHF.

The chain joins TRBV29-1 to TRBJ1-2, with TRBD1 matching over 8 bases. J was trimmed by 8 bases and V by 0 bases; bases with no gene match: 8. CDR1 is SQVTM and CDR2 is ANQGSEA in the germline V gene. The CDR3 length is 14 residues. Here the CDR3 DNA reads TGCAGCGTTGAAGATTGGGCAGGGGGCCAGGGCTACACCTTC. It is translated as CSVEDWAGGQGYTF.

This clone was seen a handful of times. V is TRBV27 and J is TRBJ1-1; maybe TRBD1 (6 bases). V was shortened by 5 bases and J by 6 bases, with 25 bases between the two germline ends. The CDR3 is 17 residues long. From germline, CDR1 is MNHEY and CDR2 SMNVEV (reference sequence). This chain's CDR3 is CASSLVGGGNREAEAFF. CDR3 nucleotide sequence: TGTGCCAGCAGTCTAGTGGGAGGGGGGAACAGGGAGGCTGAAGCTTTCTTT.

This chain connects TRBV19 to TRBJ2-7, with D perhaps TRBD2 (5 bases). The germline V gene encodes CDR1 LNHDA and CDR2 SQIVND (reference sequence). The CDR3 sequence is 13 residues long. Trimming pared 6 bases from V and 5 bases from J, leaving 14 bases between. In DNA, the CDR3 is TGTGCCAGTAGCCCGGGATCAAGTCACGAGCAGTACTTC. This gives the protein CASSPGSSHEQYF. Supplemented by reference TRBV19 and TRBJ2-7, the full variable domain reads DGGITQSPKYLFRKEGQNVTLSCEQNLNHDAMYWYRQDPGQGLRLIYYSQIVNDFQKGDIAEGYSVSREKKESFPLTVTSAQKNPTAFYLCASSPGSSHEQYFGPGTRLTVT.

This chain connects TRBV6-2 or TRBV6-3 to TRBJ2-7; a weak D match, TRBD2 (5 bases). The germline V gene encodes CDR1 MNHEY and CDR2 SVGEGT. CDR3 size: 17 residues. V lost 0 bases, J lost 0 bases, and 15 bases lay in between. The CDR3 region has the DNA TGTGCCAGCAGTTACTCGATCGCCCGGACTTACTCCTACGAGCAGTACTTC. Amino acid sequence: CASSYSIARTYSYEQYF.

The chain joins TRBV6-6 to TRBJ2-2; D perhaps matches TRBD1 (6 bases). Germline V CDR1 and CDR2: MNHNY, SVGAGI (reference sequence). Trimming cost V 5 bases and J 8 bases, with 12 bases left between them. The CDR3 loop spans 13 amino acids. The CDR3 is CASSATGLGELFF. CDR3 bases: TGTGCCAGCAGTGCAACAGGGTTAGGGGAGCTGTTTTTT.

V gene TRBV11-3 combines with J gene TRBJ1-1, with D possibly matching TRBD1 (5 bases). Germline V gives CDR1 SGHNT, CDR2 YENEEA. This CDR3 contains 15 residues. Trimming removed 4 bases from V and 4 bases from J, with 16 bases in between. The CDR3 is CASSSGGQGGTEAFF. In DNA form, the CDR3 reads TGTGCCAGCAGCTCGGGGGGTCAGGGCGGCACTGAAGCTTTCTTT.

The chain combines TRBV19 with TRBJ1-1, with TRBD1 matching over 8 bases. J was trimmed by 5 bases and V by 4 bases; bases with no gene match: 6. Looked up from germline, CDR1 is LNHDA and CDR2 is SQIVND (reference sequence). This CDR3 has 14 amino acids. For the CDR3, the DNA is TGTGCCAGTAGTAGTTACAGGGGGAGGACTGAAGCTTTCTTT. It yields the protein CASSSYRGRTEAFF.